This T cell receptor (beta chain) is from a study of cytomegalovirus exposure and HLA in healthy donors. Study results and limitations: Previously analyzed data showed that most TCR beta V segments were productive at a frequency of about 87% or about 30%. One variant, a missense change in DCLRE1C, was linked in a later analysis to TCR beta V- and J-gene trimming. Cytomegalovirus-associated TCR beta chains were listed, numbering over 150.

Turning to this clone: Its matching antigen is unknown. The identical CDR3 is also encoded by other nucleotide sequences in the sample.

The primer mix had 60 Vbeta and 13 Jbeta primers. The protocol was immunoSEQ multiplex PCR, while the TCRdb copy is restricted to in-frame clones and leaves out a portion. This repertoire includes 100,000 or so clones. Looked up from germline, CDR1 is SGHRS and CDR2 is YFSETQ. The CDR3 extends over 14 amino acids. V was cut by 4 bases and J by 1 base, with 11 bases left in between. The rearrangement links TRBV5-1 to TRBJ1-1; D perhaps matches TRBD1 (5 bases). The sample was PBMCs. The TCR was taken from a woman aged 25 to 45 in good health and CMV-seronegative. This CDR3 reads CASSPDRGNTEAFF. CDR3 nucleotides: TGCGCCAGCAGCCCTGACAGAGGGAACACTGAAGCTTTCTTT.